This TCR beta chain was observed in a study of blood T cell repertoires in COVID-19. Study details: COVID-19 samples from acute and convalescent phases originated in the United States, Italy and Spain.

J lost 4 bases, V lost 2 bases, and 7 bases had no gene match. The length of the CDR3 is 15 residues. The V gene's germline CDR1 is WSHSY and CDR2 SAAADI. Measured with immunoSEQ multiplex PCR; TCRdb has only the in-frame clones, and not every one. The table lists about 60,000 clones, about four fifths of them singletons. This clone was found once. Sequencing input: peripheral blood. This sequence originates from a human donor in a cohort sampled during active COVID-19. The rearrangement joins TRBV10-2 to TRBJ1-1, with 7 nucleotides matching TRBD1. CDR3 in DNA: TGCGCCAGCAGTGAGGAGGGGGCGCCGGGCACTGAAGCTTTCTTT. Protein: CASSEEGAPGTEAFF.